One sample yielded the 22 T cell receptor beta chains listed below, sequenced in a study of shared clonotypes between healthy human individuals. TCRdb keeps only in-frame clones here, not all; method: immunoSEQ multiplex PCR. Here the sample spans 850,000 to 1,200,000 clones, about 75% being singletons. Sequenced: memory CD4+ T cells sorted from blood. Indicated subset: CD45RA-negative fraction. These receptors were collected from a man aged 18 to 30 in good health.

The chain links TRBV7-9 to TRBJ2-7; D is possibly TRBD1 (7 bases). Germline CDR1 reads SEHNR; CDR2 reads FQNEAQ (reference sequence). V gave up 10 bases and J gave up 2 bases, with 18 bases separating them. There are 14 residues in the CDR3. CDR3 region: CAITRAGQTYEQYF. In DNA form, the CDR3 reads TGTGCCATTACCAGGGCGGGACAGACCTACGAGCAGTACTTC.

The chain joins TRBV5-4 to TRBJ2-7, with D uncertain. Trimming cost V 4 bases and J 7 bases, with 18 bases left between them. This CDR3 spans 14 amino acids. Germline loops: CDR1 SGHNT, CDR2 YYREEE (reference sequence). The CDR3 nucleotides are TGTGCCAGCAGCCCCTCAAGCGCCAACTATGAGCAGTACTTC. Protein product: CASSPSSANYEQYF.

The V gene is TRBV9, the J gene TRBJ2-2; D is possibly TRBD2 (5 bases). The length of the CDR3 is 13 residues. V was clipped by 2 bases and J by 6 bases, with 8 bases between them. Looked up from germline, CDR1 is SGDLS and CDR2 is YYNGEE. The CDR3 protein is CASSVWTSGELFF. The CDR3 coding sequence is TGTGCCAGCAGCGTGTGGACTTCCGGGGAGCTGTTTTTT.

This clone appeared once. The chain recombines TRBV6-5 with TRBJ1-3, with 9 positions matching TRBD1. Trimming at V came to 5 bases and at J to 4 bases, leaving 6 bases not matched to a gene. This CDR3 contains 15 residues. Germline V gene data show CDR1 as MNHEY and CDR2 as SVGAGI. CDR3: CASSRPGQGGNTIYF. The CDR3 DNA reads TGTGCCAGCAGTCGACCGGGACAGGGAGGAAACACCATATATTTT.

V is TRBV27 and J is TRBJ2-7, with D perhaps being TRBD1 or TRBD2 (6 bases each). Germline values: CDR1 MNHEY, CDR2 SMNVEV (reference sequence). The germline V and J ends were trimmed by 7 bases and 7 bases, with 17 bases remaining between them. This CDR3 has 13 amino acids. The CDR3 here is CASTPSGGGEQYF. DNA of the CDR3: TGTGCCAGCACCCCCTCCGGGGGCGGAGAGCAGTACTTC.

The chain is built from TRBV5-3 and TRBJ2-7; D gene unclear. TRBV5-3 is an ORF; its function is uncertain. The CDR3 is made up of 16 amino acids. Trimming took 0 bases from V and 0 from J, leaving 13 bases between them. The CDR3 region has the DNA TGTGCCAGAAGCTTGGAAGATTACTTTAGCTCCTACGAGCAGTACTTC. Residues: CARSLEDYFSSYEQYF.

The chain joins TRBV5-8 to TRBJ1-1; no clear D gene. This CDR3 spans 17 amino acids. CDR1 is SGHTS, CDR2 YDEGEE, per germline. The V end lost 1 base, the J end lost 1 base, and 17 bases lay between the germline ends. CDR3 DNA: TGTGCCAGCAGCTTGCCGGCAGCGGACCAATGGAACACTGAAGCTTTCTTT. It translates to CASSLPAADQWNTEAFF.

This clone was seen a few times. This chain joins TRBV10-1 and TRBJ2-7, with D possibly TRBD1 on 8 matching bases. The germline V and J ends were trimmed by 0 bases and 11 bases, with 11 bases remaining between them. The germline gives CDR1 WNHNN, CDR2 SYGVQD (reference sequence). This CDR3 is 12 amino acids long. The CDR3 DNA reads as TGCGCCAGCAGTGAGTCAACAGGGGGGGAGTACTTC. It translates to CASSESTGGEYF.

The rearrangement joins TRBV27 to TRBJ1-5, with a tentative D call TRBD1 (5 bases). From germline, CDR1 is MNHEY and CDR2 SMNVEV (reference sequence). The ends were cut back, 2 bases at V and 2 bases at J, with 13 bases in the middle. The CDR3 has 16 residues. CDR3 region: CASSLNGALGNQPQHF. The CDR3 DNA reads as TGTGCCAGCAGTTTAAATGGGGCTTTGGGCAATCAGCCCCAGCATTTT.

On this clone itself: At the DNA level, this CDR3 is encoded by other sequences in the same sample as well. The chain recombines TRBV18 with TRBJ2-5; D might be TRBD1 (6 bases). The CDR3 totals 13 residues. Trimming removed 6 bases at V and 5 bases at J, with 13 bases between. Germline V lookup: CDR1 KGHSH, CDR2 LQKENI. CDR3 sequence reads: CASSPGAAETQYF. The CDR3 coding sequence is TGTGCCAGCTCTCCAGGGGCCGCGGAGACCCAGTACTTC. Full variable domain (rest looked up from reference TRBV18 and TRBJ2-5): NAGVMQNPRHLVRRRGQEARLRCSPMKGHSHVYWYRQLPEEGLKFMVYLQKENIIDESGMPKERFSAEFPKEGPSILRIQQVVRGDSAAYFCASSPGAAETQYFGPGTRLLVL.

In DNA, the CDR3 is TGTGCCAGCAGCTTAGTAGGGGTAGCGGGAAACAATGAGCAGTTCTTC. Its protein product is CASSLVGVAGNNEQFF. V is TRBV7-2 and J is TRBJ2-1; 8 bases fit TRBD2. V gave up 1 base and J gave up 5 bases; unmatched junction bases: 7. CDR1 is SGHTA and CDR2 is FQGNSA in the germline V gene. The CDR3 has 16 residues.

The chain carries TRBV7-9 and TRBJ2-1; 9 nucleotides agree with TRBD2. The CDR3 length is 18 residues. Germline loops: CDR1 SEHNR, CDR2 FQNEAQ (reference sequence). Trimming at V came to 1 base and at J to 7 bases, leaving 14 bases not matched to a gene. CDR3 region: CASSLVAGLAGDLNEQFF. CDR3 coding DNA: TGTGCCAGCAGCTTAGTTGCGGGCTTAGCGGGAGACTTGAATGAGCAGTTCTTC.

CDR3 protein: CASSIGRENSPLHF. CDR3 bases: TGTGCCAGCAGCATCGGTCGGGAAAATTCACCCCTCCACTTT. This chain joins TRBV9 and TRBJ1-6, with D uncertain. The CDR3 contains 14 residues. In germline, CDR1 is SGDLS, CDR2 YYNGEE. Trimming shortened V by 4 bases and J by 7 bases, and 12 bases separated the two germline ends.

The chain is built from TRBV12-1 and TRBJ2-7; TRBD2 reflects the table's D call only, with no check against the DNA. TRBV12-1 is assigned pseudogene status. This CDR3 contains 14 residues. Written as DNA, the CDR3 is TGTGCCAGCAGCTTATCGGGACCCGCGGGGGAGCAGTACTTC. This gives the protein CASSLSGPAGEQYF.

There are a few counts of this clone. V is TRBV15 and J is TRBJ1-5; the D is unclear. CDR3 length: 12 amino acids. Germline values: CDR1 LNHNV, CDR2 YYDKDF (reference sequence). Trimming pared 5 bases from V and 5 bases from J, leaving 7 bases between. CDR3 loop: CATSRGYQPQHF. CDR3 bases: TGTGCCACCAGCCGGGGTTATCAGCCCCAGCATTTT. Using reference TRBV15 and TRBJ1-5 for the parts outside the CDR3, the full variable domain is DAMVIQNPRYQVTQFGKPVTLSCSQTLNHNVMYWYQQKSSQAPKLLFHYYDKDFNNEADTPDNFQSRRPNTSFCFLDIRSPGLGDTAMYLCATSRGYQPQHFGDGTRLSIL.

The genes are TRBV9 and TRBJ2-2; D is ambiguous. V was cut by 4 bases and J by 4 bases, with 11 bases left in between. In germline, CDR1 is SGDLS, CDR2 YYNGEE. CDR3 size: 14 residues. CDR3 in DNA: TGTGCCAGCAGCCTCCAGGAGCCCACCGGGGAGCTGTTTTTT. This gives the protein CASSLQEPTGELFF.

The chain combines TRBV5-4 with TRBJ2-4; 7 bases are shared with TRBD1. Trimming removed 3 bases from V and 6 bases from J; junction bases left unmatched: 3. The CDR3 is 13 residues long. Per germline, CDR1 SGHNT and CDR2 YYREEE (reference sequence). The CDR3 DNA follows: TGTGCCAGCAGCTCTTACAGGGGAAACATTCAGTACTTC. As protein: CASSSYRGNIQYF.

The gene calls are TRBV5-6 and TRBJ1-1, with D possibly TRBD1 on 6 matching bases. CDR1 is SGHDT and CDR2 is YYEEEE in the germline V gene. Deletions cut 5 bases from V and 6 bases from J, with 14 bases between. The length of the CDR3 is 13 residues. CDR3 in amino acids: CASSWDTVAEAFF. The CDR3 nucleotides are TGTGCCAGCAGTTGGGACACGGTGGCTGAAGCTTTCTTT.

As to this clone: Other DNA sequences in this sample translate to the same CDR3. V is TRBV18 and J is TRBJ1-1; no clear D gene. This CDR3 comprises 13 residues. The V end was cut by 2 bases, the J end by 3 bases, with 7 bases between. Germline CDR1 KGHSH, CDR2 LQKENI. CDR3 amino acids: CASSPSRDTEAFF. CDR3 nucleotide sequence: TGTGCCAGCTCACCATCCCGGGACACTGAAGCTTTCTTT. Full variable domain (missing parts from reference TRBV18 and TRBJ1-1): NAGVMQNPRHLVRRRGQEARLRCSPMKGHSHVYWYRQLPEEGLKFMVYLQKENIIDESGMPKERFSAEFPKEGPSILRIQQVVRGDSAAYFCASSPSRDTEAFFGQGTRLTVV.

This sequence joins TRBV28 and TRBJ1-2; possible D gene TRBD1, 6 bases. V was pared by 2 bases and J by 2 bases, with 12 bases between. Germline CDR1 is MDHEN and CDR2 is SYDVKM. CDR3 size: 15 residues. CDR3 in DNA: TGTGCCAGCAGTTTACGTGGAGGGGGGAACTATGGCTACACCTTC. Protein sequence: CASSLRGGGNYGYTF.

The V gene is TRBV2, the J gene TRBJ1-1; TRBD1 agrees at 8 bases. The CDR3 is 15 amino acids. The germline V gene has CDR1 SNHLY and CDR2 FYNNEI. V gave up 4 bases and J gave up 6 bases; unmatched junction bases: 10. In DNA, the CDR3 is TGTGCCAGCAGTGGAGGGGGAGACAGGGGCGCTGAAGCTTTCTTT. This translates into CASSGGGDRGAEAFF.

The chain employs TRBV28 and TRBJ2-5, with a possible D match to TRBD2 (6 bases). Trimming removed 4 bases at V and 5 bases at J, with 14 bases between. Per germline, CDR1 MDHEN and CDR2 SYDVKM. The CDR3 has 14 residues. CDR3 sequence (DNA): TGTGCCAGCAGTTCTCCGGGAGTCCGGGAGACCCAGTACTTC. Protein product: CASSSPGVRETQYF. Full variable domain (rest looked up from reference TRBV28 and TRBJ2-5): DVKVTQSSRYLVKRTGEKVFLECVQDMDHENMFWYRQDPGLGLRLIYFSYDVKMKEKGDIPEGYSVSREKKERFSLILESASTNQTSMYLCASSSPGVRETQYFGPGTRLLVL.